This entry features one TCR beta chain sequence. What this receptor recognizes is not known. Within one base of it there is no much larger clone, and no base qualities were kept. The CDR3 regions of human TCRbeta chains were analyzed by immunosequencing. The authors' analysis ran thus. Repertoire TCRs were checked for matches against a reference library of SARS-CoV-2-specific TCRs that had been generated using the MIRA antigen-specificity platform. Breadth was defined as the fraction of unique TCRs that were SARS-CoV-2-associated. Depth was defined as the fraction of total T cells that were SARS-CoV-2-associated. Using the MIRA data, every spike-specific TCR was mapped to the spike region that the TCR reacted to and assigned to either a CD4 or a CD8 class. Log10-transformed breadth and depth values were compared by one-way ANOVA with Sidak's multiple comparisons tests. Drawn from immuneACCESS, this table holds only the in-frame rearrangements with V and J called that TCRdb kept. Clones are partly lost; checked studies trace under half to an unresolved V gene and leave the rest unexplained. The DNA gave D and trimming, while V, J and clone size come from that table. This sample gives about 120,000 clones in total; 85% to 95% of them show up just once. The leading ten clones occupy 2.9% of the sample.

This entry comes from a study of T cell responses to AZD1222 COVID-19 vaccine (dated by TCRdb to the early 2020s). General notes on the study: AZD1222 recipients with second doses at about 4 weeks or about 12 weeks were pooled, because spike-specific TCR depth and breadth did not differ between schedules. Enrollment into the trials was organized by age into subgroups of 18-55, 56-69 and 70-plus years, and those subgroups contained roughly 140, 27 and 60 TCR-sequenced participants, respectively. A total of 233 trial participants underwent TCR sequencing, of whom around 210 had received two doses of AZD1222 and some 25 had received two doses of the MenACWY control vaccine. Results the study describes overall, beyond this receptor: Conclusions about previously exposed vaccinees are limited, since just a handful of AZD1222 recipients were seropositive for SARS-CoV-2 at baseline. In the small 56-69-year group, the increase in depth fell short of significance, most likely because of low power. Vaccine-associated CD4 TCRs spanned the whole spike protein, with dominant responses in regions 160-218 and 743-854. Reportedly, almost half of the unique spike-specific TCRs recognized epitopes lying outside the regions that are mutated in the B.1.351 and B.1.1.7 variants. After two AZD1222 doses, both the breadth and the depth of spike-specific TCRs were significantly higher than at day 0 and than in MenACWY recipients. Participants were mostly white British, with more females than males. The authors suggested clonal diversity may have been underestimated. Because no day 14 peak-response samples were available, repertoires were characterized only after the peak T cell response.

CDR1 and CDR2 are drawn from the germline V gene: MGHDK, SYGVNS. V is pared back by 5 bases and J by 8 bases, with 13 bases lying between the germline termini. Spanning cysteine to phenylalanine, the CDR3 consists of 13 amino acids. Only the CDR3 DNA stays, 39 bases, in frame from base 1. The time point label, as the study defines it: baseline before first vaccination. Vaccinee samples came from UK trials COV001 and COV002, including a single-blind randomized controlled phase 2/3 trial of AZD1222 (ChAdOx1 nCoV-19) in healthy adults. For TCRbeta chain sequencing, PBMC samples were collected from trial participants at day 0 and at day 28 after the second dose.

Here the chain combines TRBV25-1 and TRBJ2-1; the D gene cannot be resolved reliably. The clonotype comes from an adult in good health. The sequencing here drew on peripheral blood, taken on day 0 of AZD1222 vaccination. The nucleotides read TGTGCCAGCAGTCCCCCGCCCCGGGATGAGCAGTTCTTC. It translates as CASSPPPRDEQFF.